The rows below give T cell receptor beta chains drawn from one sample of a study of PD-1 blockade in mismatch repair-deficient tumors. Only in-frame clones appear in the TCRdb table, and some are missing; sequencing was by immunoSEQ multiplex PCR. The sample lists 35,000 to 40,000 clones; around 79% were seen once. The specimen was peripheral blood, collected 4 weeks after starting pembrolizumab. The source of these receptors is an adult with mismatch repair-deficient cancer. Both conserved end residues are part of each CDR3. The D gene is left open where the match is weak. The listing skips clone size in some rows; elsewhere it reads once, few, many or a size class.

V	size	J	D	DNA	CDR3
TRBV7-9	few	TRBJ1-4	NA	TGTGCCAGCAGCTTAGGAAGGGGAGTTTTGGAAAAACTGTTTTTT	CASSLGRGVLEKLFF
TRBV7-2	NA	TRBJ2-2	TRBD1	TGTGCCAGCAGAGCCGGGACAGCGAACACCGGGGAGCTGTTTTTT	CASRAGTANTGELFF
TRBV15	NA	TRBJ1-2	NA	TGTGCCACCAGCAGAGTTCAGGGCCCTGCTAACTATGGCTACACCTTC	CATSRVQGPANYGYTF
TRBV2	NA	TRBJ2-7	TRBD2	TGTGCCAGCAGGGGAGGGTACTCCTACGAGCAGTACTTC	CASRGGYSYEQYF
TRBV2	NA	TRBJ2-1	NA	TGTGCCAGCAGTCCTATCAGCCGACGATCTGATGAGCAGTTCTTC	CASSPISRRSDEQFF
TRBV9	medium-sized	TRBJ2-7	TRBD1	TGTGCCAGCAGCCCTCCCGGGACAGGGTCTCCCGAGCAGTACTTC	CASSPPGTGSPEQYF
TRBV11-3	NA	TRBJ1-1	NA	TGTGCCAGCAGCCCTCCCTGGGGTGACACTGAAGCTTTCTTT	CASSPPWGDTEAFF
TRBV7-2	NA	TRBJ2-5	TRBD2	TGTGCCAGCAGCTCCGGACTAGCGGGGGCTCTGAGGTGGACCCAGTACTTC	CASSSGLAGALRWTQYF
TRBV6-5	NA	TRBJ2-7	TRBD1	TGTGCCAGCACTCCCGGACAGGGCGGAACCTACGAGCAGTACTTC	CASTPGQGGTYEQYF
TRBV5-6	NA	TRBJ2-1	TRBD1	TGTGCCAGCAGCTTGACAGGGGCCAACCTCTACAATGAGCAGTTCTTC	CASSLTGANLYNEQFF
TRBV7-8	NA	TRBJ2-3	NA	TGTGCCAGCAGCTTAACAGGCACAGATACGCAGTATTTT	CASSLTGTDTQYF
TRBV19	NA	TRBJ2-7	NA	TGTGCCAGTAGTGCAACAGGCAGCTCCTACGAGCAGTACTTC	CASSATGSSYEQYF
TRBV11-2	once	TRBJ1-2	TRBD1	TGTGCCAGCAGCCCCAATCCGGGACAGAACTATGGCTACACCTTC	CASSPNPGQNYGYTF
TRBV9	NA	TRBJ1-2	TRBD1	TGTGCCAGCAGCGGTCCTGGGACAGGCTATGGCTACACCTTC	CASSGPGTGYGYTF
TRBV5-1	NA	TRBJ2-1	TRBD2	TGCGCCAGCAACCCCCGGCTAGCGGGAGAGAATGAGCAGTTCTTC	CASNPRLAGENEQFF